One sample yielded the 6 T cell receptor beta chains listed below, sequenced in a study of T-cell memory formation after mild COVID-19. In TCRdb, the 5' RACE reads were re-called with MiXCR into one record per CDR3 protein. The data contain roughly 190,000 distinct CDR3 sequences, 10% to 13% of them singletons. Material for sequencing was PBMCs or a T cell subset sorted from them (not recorded which). The receptors here all came from a man between 18 and 29 years old who had mild COVID-19 (a few samples of this study predate the infection). Cell type and time point are not known.

This clonotype was observed a few times. This chain uses TRBV28 with TRBJ2-5; perhaps TRBD1 as D (5 bases). CDR3 length: 13 amino acids. Germline CDR1 MDHEN, CDR2 SYDVKM. V was shortened by 4 bases and J by 1 base, with 7 bases between the two germline ends. The CDR3 loop is CASSSRVQETQYF. The CDR3 DNA is TGTGCCAGCAGTTCCAGGGTCCAAGAGACCCAGTACTTC.

The DNA of the CDR3 is TGTGCCATCAGCCAGAATCGACAGGTTGAGATATGGGCTTTCTTT. Protein sequence: CAISQNRQVEIWAFF. The rearrangement links TRBV10-3 to TRBJ1-1, with TRBD1 as a possible D gene (6 bases). V shed 6 bases and J shed 11 bases, with 25 bases lying between them. The CDR3 has 15 residues. Germline V gene lookup returns CDR1 ENHRY and CDR2 SYGVKD.

This clonotype was counted a few times. This chain's CDR3 is CASSFASGGHSYNEQFF. In DNA, the CDR3 is TGTGCCAGCAGCTTCGCCAGCGGGGGCCACTCCTACAATGAGCAGTTCTTC. V usage is TRBV7-6 and J usage is TRBJ2-1, with 8 nucleotides matching TRBD2. With V trimmed by 3 bases and J by 0 bases, 7 bases remained unmatched. The V gene's germline CDR1 is SGHVS and CDR2 FNYEAQ. The CDR3 loop spans 17 amino acids.

This rearrangement joins TRBV18 to TRBJ1-2; 9 nucleotides agree with TRBD1. Germline loops: CDR1 KGHSH, CDR2 LQKENI. With V trimmed by 6 bases and J by 7 bases, 9 bases remained unmatched. The CDR3 runs 14 residues. The CDR3 here is CASSPGQGGVGYTF. The CDR3 nucleotides are TGTGCCAGCTCGCCGGGACAGGGCGGTGTTGGCTACACCTTC.

The chain employs TRBV11-2 and TRBJ2-5; 7 bases are a match to TRBD2. This CDR3 has 14 amino acids. J was trimmed by 7 bases and V by 1 base; bases with no gene match: 6. Germline CDR1 SGHAT, CDR2 FQNNGV. DNA of the CDR3: TGTGCCAGCAGCTTAGTGGGGGAGGGAGGGACCCAGTACTTC. This gives the protein CASSLVGEGGTQYF.

This clonotype turned up a few times. CDR3 region: CSARDGGMGDTQYF. The DNA of the CDR3 is TGCAGTGCTAGAGATGGGGGGATGGGGGATACGCAGTATTTT. This chain joins TRBV20-1 and TRBJ2-3, with D tentatively TRBD2 (6 bases). Germline V lookup: CDR1 DFQATT, CDR2 SNEGSKA (reference sequence). Deletions cut 0 bases from V and 6 bases from J, with 13 bases between. The CDR3 totals 14 residues.